What follows are 9 T cell receptor beta chains derived from one specimen sequenced in a study of blood T cell repertoires in COVID-19. Profiled with immunoSEQ multiplex PCR; TCRdb holds only in-frame clones, not every one. The sample has roughly 200,000 clones; about 81% are singletons. The sample taken for sequencing was peripheral blood. The receptor source for this set is a woman of 80 years or more with COVID-19, enrolled during active disease.

This clone turned up a few times. The chain is built from TRBV29-1 and TRBJ1-1, with a tentative D call TRBD1 (6 bases). The CDR3 length is 13 residues. V lost 7 bases, J lost 3 bases, and 15 bases lay in between. Germline CDR1 is SQVTM and CDR2 is ANQGSEA. The CDR3 DNA sequence: TGCAGCGCTCTTCGCGGGGGCGACACTGAAGCTTTCTTT. Amino acid sequence: CSALRGGDTEAFF.

The CDR3 spells CASSWALAGGAETQYF. In DNA form, the CDR3 reads TGCGCCAGCAGCTGGGCCCTAGCGGGGGGCGCGGAGACCCAGTACTTC. The V call is TRBV5-1, the J call TRBJ2-5, with 11 bases that match TRBD2. Unmatched junction bases numbered 9, after V lost 3 bases and J lost 5 bases. The CDR3 length is 16 residues. Germline values: CDR1 SGHRS, CDR2 YFSETQ.

This chain's CDR3 is CASSPYGTSGTRETQYF. The CDR3 region has the DNA TGTGCCAGCAGCCCATACGGGACTAGCGGGACGAGAGAGACCCAGTACTTC. J is TRBJ2-5 and V is TRBV7-2, with 13 bases matching TRBD2. J was trimmed by 4 bases and V by 5 bases; bases with no gene match: 10. Germline V gene sequence: CDR1 SGHTA, CDR2 FQGNSA. The CDR3 spans 17 residues. Together with reference TRBV7-2 and TRBJ2-5, the CDR3 gives the full variable domain: GAGVSQSPSNKVTEKGKDVELRCDPISGHTALYWYRQSLGQGLEFLIYFQGNSAPDKSGLPSDRFSAERTGGSVSTLTIQRTQQEDSAVYLCASSPYGTSGTRETQYFGPGTRLLVL.

This clone was seen more than once but under ten times. This chain uses TRBV19 with TRBJ1-4; 7 nucleotides line up with TRBD1. The J segment lost 1 base and the V segment lost 7 bases, leaving 6 bases of the junction unmatched. This CDR3 has 15 residues. CDR1 is LNHDA, CDR2 SQIVND, per germline (reference sequence). Here the CDR3 DNA reads TGTGCCAGTACCCTCCGGACAGGAACTAATGAAAAACTGTTTTTT. Translation: CASTLRTGTNEKLFF.

This chain uses TRBV27 with TRBJ2-7; 7 positions agree with TRBD2. Germline trimming cut 6 bases from V and 3 bases from J; bases unmatched to any gene: 17. This CDR3 is 17 amino acids long. Germline-derived CDR1 and CDR2 are MNHEY and SMNVEV (reference sequence). In nucleotides, the CDR3 is TGTGCCAGCAGCCCGGTGGGGCGGGGGTCCCCCCTCTACGAGCAGTACTTC. Residues: CASSPVGRGSPLYEQYF.

The chain is built from TRBV9 and TRBJ2-7, with TRBD2 identical over 14 bases. The CDR3 is 16 amino acids. In germline, CDR1 is SGDLS, CDR2 YYNGEE. Trimming at V came to 2 bases and at J to 2 bases, leaving 3 bases not matched to a gene. In DNA, the CDR3 is TGTGCCAGCAGCGTGGGACTAGCGGGGGCCCCCTACGAGCAGTACTTC. This gives the protein CASSVGLAGAPYEQYF.

V gene TRBV4-1 combines with J gene TRBJ2-7; 7 positions match TRBD2. The CDR3 contains 15 residues. Germline trimming cut 3 bases from V and 2 bases from J; bases unmatched to any gene: 7. Germline V gives CDR1 MGHRA, CDR2 YSYEKL. CDR3 DNA: TGCGCCAGCAGCCATTTGGCTAGCGGTACCTACGAGCAGTACTTC. Translation gives CASSHLASGTYEQYF.

This chain uses TRBV10-3 with TRBJ1-2; D not resolved. Trimming took off 10 bases at V and 5 bases at J, with 14 bases between the two ends. The germline gives CDR1 ENHRY, CDR2 SYGVKD. The CDR3 covers 12 residues. CDR3 sequence (DNA): TGTGCCACGGAGTCAGGAGGGTATGGCTACACCTTC. Amino acid sequence: CATESGGYGYTF.

The CDR3 reads CASSLDRGTGELFF. CDR3 DNA sequence: TGTGCCAGCAGTTTAGACAGGGGCACCGGGGAGCTGTTTTTT. The rearrangement uses TRBV28 and TRBJ2-2; 8 nucleotides match TRBD1. Looked up from germline, CDR1 is MDHEN and CDR2 is SYDVKM. This CDR3 has 14 amino acids. V trimming: 2 bases; J trimming: 4 bases; junction bases outside the gene matches: 0. Supplemented by reference TRBV28 and TRBJ2-2, the full variable domain reads DVKVTQSSRYLVKRTGEKVFLECVQDMDHENMFWYRQDPGLGLRLIYFSYDVKMKEKGDIPEGYSVSREKKERFSLILESASTNQTSMYLCASSLDRGTGELFFGEGSRLTVL.